Shown below are 10 T cell receptor beta chains from a single sample sequenced in a study of shared clonotypes between healthy human individuals. Cells designated naive CD8 were CD45RO-negative and were positively selected for CCR7, with terminally differentiated effector memory CD45RA+ cells excluded. Sequenced by immunoSEQ multiplex PCR; TCRdb stores in-frame clones only, minus some. The table lists some 2.1 million clones, about 95% of them singletons. Sequenced material: naive CD8+ T cells sorted from blood. Every receptor here comes from a man in his late teens or twenties in good health.

This chain joins TRBV5-6 and TRBJ2-7; D is perhaps TRBD1 (5 bases). V lost 2 bases and J lost 5, with 11 bases in between. Germline V gives CDR1 SGHDT, CDR2 YYEEEE. This CDR3 is built from 13 residues. CDR3: CASSFGRANEQYF. For the CDR3, the DNA is TGTGCCAGCAGCTTTGGCAGGGCGAACGAGCAGTACTTC.

This sequence joins TRBV7-9 and TRBJ2-3, with 16 bases fitting TRBD2. CDR3 length: 18 residues. The V and J ends lost 6 bases and 6 bases, in that order; junction bases with no gene match: 12. Germline CDR1 is SEHNR and CDR2 is FQNEAQ (reference sequence). DNA of the CDR3: TGTGCCAGCAGTAGCCCCGGGACTAGCGGGGGGGCCGGTGATACGCAGTATTTT. Translated: CASSSPGTSGGAGDTQYF.

The chain is built from TRBV4-2 and TRBJ1-5; TRBD1 matches at 9 bases. The CDR3 is 17 residues long. The germline CDR1 and CDR2 sequences are LGHNA and YNFKEQ. V shed 3 bases, J shed 5 bases, and the junction held 11 bases outside the gene matches. Written as DNA, the CDR3 is TGTGCCAGCAGCCAGAAATGGACAGGGGACCTTTATCAGCCCCAGCATTTT. Protein: CASSQKWTGDLYQPQHF.

The gene calls are TRBV27 and TRBJ1-1; 9 bases agree with TRBD1. In germline, CDR1 is MNHEY, CDR2 SMNVEV (reference sequence). Germline trimming cut 6 bases from V and 1 base from J; bases unmatched to any gene: 9. The CDR3 totals 16 residues. CDR3: CASSSGTGPPNTEAFF. The CDR3 DNA follows: TGTGCCAGCAGCTCCGGGACAGGGCCACCGAACACTGAAGCTTTCTTT.

The chain recombines TRBV2 with TRBJ2-3, with TRBD2 as a possible D gene (6 bases). The CDR3 is made up of 14 amino acids. Germline CDR1 is SNHLY and CDR2 is FYNNEI. V was pared by 8 bases and J by 0 bases, with 12 bases between. This CDR3 reads CASPGDLSTDTQYF. The CDR3 nucleotides are TGTGCCAGCCCGGGGGACCTCAGCACAGATACGCAGTATTTT.

The chain is built from TRBV5-1 and TRBJ1-2, with 7 positions matching TRBD1. This CDR3 has 16 residues. Germline V gene data show CDR1 as SGHRS and CDR2 as YFSETQ. The ends lost 5 bases at V and 4 bases at J; junction bases unmatched: 14. As DNA, the CDR3 is TGCGCCAGCAGGCCCCCAGACACAGGGGAGATCTATGGCTACACCTTC. Amino acids: CASRPPDTGEIYGYTF.

This clone has just one count. The J gene is TRBJ1-2, the V gene TRBV4-1; D uncertain. CDR3 length: 13 amino acids. Germline V gives CDR1 MGHRA, CDR2 YSYEKL. Trimming removed 1 base at V and 6 bases at J, with 9 bases between. CDR3 in DNA: TGCGCCAGCAGCCAAGCGTTTTGGGATGGCTACACCTTC. Translating it yields CASSQAFWDGYTF.

The CDR3 nucleotides are TGTGCCAGCAGTGAACCCGGCAGGGCGGCAACTAATGAAAAACTGTTTTTT. It is translated as CASSEPGRAATNEKLFF. The chain links TRBV2 to TRBJ1-4; tentatively, D is TRBD1 (5 bases). The V end was cut by 2 bases, the J end by 0 bases, with 13 bases between. CDR3 length: 17 residues. CDR1 SNHLY and CDR2 FYNNEI come from the germline V gene.

The V gene is TRBV9, the J gene TRBJ2-1; D gene uncertain. This CDR3 has 15 amino acids. V was cut by 0 bases and J by 5 bases, with 12 bases left in between. Germline V gives CDR1 SGDLS, CDR2 YYNGEE. The CDR3 coding sequence is TGTGCCAGCAGCGTAGAGGGTTTTCAGAACAATGAGCAGTTCTTC. This encodes CASSVEGFQNNEQFF. Using reference TRBV9 and TRBJ2-1 for the parts outside the CDR3, the full variable domain is DSGVTQTPKHLITATGQRVTLRCSPRSGDLSVYWYQQSLDQGLQFLIQYYNGEERAKGNILERFSAQQFPDLHSELNLSSLELGDSALYFCASSVEGFQNNEQFFGPGTRLTVL.

The chain has TRBV11-2 and TRBJ1-5, with D unresolved. The ends were cut back, 5 bases at V and 0 bases at J, with 11 bases in the middle. Germline CDR1 and CDR2: SGHAT and FQNNGV. The CDR3 spans 15 residues. The CDR3 DNA reads TGTGCCAGCAGCCTTGACATGTATAGCAATCAGCCCCAGCATTTT. The encoded protein is CASSLDMYSNQPQHF.